The rows below give T cell receptor beta chains drawn from one sample of a study of blood T cell repertoires in COVID-19. TCRdb keeps only in-frame clones here, not all; method: immunoSEQ multiplex PCR. Of under 200,000 clones listed, approximately 89% are singletons. The material sequenced was peripheral blood. The receptors come from a man aged 40-55 years with active or convalescent COVID-19. CDR3s include the opening cysteine and the closing phenylalanine or tryptophan. The order of the fields is D gene, V gene, J gene, clone size, CDR3 protein, CDR3 DNA. A D gene is named only where the DNA matches it firmly. Clone sizes are given selectively: once, few, many, or a class where the clone is expanded.

d_gene: TRBD1; v_gene: TRBV7-9; j_gene: TRBJ1-1; abundance: .; CDR3aa: CASSPRGQGEAFF; CDR3nt: TGTGCCAGCAGCCCCAGAGGACAGGGTGAAGCTTTCTTT
d_gene: .; v_gene: TRBV19; j_gene: TRBJ2-5; abundance: .; CDR3aa: CASSIGGVQETQYF; CDR3nt: TGTGCCAGTAGTATAGGGGGGGTCCAAGAGACCCAGTACTTC
d_gene: .; v_gene: TRBV7-3; j_gene: TRBJ1-5; abundance: .; CDR3aa: CASSSRDRNHQPQHF; CDR3nt: TGTGCCAGCAGCTCAAGAGACAGGAATCATCAGCCCCAGCATTTT
d_gene: .; v_gene: TRBV30; j_gene: TRBJ1-3; abundance: .; CDR3aa: CARRGHSGNTIYF; CDR3nt: TGTGCCCGTAGGGGACACTCTGGAAACACCATATATTTT
d_gene: .; v_gene: TRBV30; j_gene: TRBJ1-2; abundance: .; CDR3aa: CAWTTAGRDYGYTF; CDR3nt: TGTGCCTGGACCACCGCCGGGCGGGACTATGGCTACACCTTC
d_gene: TRBD1; v_gene: TRBV28; j_gene: TRBJ1-6; abundance: .; CDR3aa: CASSLFDREGSPLHF; CDR3nt: TGTGCCAGCAGTTTGTTCGACAGGGAAGGGTCACCCCTCCACTTT
d_gene: .; v_gene: TRBV27; j_gene: TRBJ1-4; abundance: .; CDR3aa: CASSLPEMSDASYGEKLFF; CDR3nt: TGTGCCAGCAGTTTACCCGAAATGAGCGACGCAAGCTACGGGGAAAAACTGTTTTTT
d_gene: .; v_gene: TRBV5-6; j_gene: TRBJ1-2; abundance: .; CDR3aa: CASSLRTPRDGYTF; CDR3nt: TGTGCCAGCAGCTTGAGGACACCCCGTGATGGCTACACCTTC
d_gene: .; v_gene: TRBV6-5; j_gene: TRBJ1-2; abundance: .; CDR3aa: CASRSYGRGDGYTF; CDR3nt: TGTGCCAGCAGGTCGTATGGCAGGGGTGATGGCTACACCTTC
d_gene: .; v_gene: TRBV5-1; j_gene: TRBJ1-1; abundance: .; CDR3aa: CASSLGAGANTEAFF; CDR3nt: TGCGCCAGCAGCTTGGGCGCGGGCGCGAACACTGAAGCTTTCTTT
d_gene: .; v_gene: TRBV29-1; j_gene: TRBJ2-1; abundance: .; CDR3aa: CSGQRGQYNEQFF; CDR3nt: TGCAGCGGCCAGAGAGGACAGTACAATGAGCAGTTCTTC
d_gene: .; v_gene: TRBV7-9; j_gene: TRBJ2-7; abundance: .; CDR3aa: CASSLGDSPYEQYF; CDR3nt: TGTGCCAGCAGCTTAGGCGACAGTCCTTACGAGCAGTACTTC
d_gene: TRBD2; v_gene: TRBV29-1; j_gene: TRBJ2-4; abundance: .; CDR3aa: CSVERGGARDIQYF; CDR3nt: TGCAGCGTTGAACGCGGGGGGGCAAGGGACATTCAGTACTTC
d_gene: TRBD2; v_gene: TRBV6-2/TRBV6-3; j_gene: TRBJ2-5; abundance: .; CDR3aa: CASSAGTSGGQYF; CDR3nt: TGTGCCAGCAGTGCCGGGACTAGCGGGGGCCAGTACTTC
d_gene: .; v_gene: TRBV7-3; j_gene: TRBJ1-2; abundance: .; CDR3aa: CASSPRGGDRGANYGYTF; CDR3nt: TGTGCCAGCAGCCCGCGGGGTGGGGATCGGGGGGCCAACTATGGCTACACCTTC
d_gene: .; v_gene: TRBV5-4; j_gene: TRBJ2-5; abundance: .; CDR3aa: CASSLDRWRETQYF; CDR3nt: TGTGCCAGCAGCTTGGATCGGTGGAGGGAGACCCAGTACTTC
d_gene: .; v_gene: TRBV2; j_gene: TRBJ1-3; abundance: .; CDR3aa: CASSVGEGSGNTIYF; CDR3nt: TGTGCCAGCAGTGTTGGGGAGGGCTCTGGAAACACCATATATTTT
d_gene: TRBD1; v_gene: TRBV5-8; j_gene: TRBJ1-4; abundance: .; CDR3aa: CASSPRTGGNEKLFF; CDR3nt: TGTGCCAGCAGCCCGCGGACAGGTGGAAATGAAAAACTGTTTTTT
d_gene: .; v_gene: TRBV19; j_gene: TRBJ2-7; abundance: once; CDR3aa: CASSVTVSSSYEQYF; CDR3nt: TGTGCCAGTAGTGTTACAGTTTCCTCCTCCTACGAGCAGTACTTC
d_gene: .; v_gene: TRBV7-9; j_gene: TRBJ1-1; abundance: .; CDR3aa: CASSRQGSTEAFF; CDR3nt: TGTGCCAGCAGCCGACAAGGGAGCACTGAAGCTTTCTTT
d_gene: .; v_gene: TRBV27; j_gene: TRBJ2-1; abundance: .; CDR3aa: CASSGAGSYNEQFF; CDR3nt: TGTGCCAGCAGTGGGGCCGGCTCCTACAATGAGCAGTTCTTC
d_gene: .; v_gene: TRBV10-3; j_gene: TRBJ1-1; abundance: .; CDR3aa: CAISEGWPEAFF; CDR3nt: TGTGCCATCAGCGAGGGTTGGCCTGAAGCTTTCTTT
d_gene: .; v_gene: TRBV19; j_gene: TRBJ2-3; abundance: once; CDR3aa: CASSIGLTDTQYF; CDR3nt: TGTGCCAGTAGTATAGGACTCACAGATACGCAGTATTTT
d_gene: TRBD1; v_gene: TRBV10-2; j_gene: TRBJ1-6; abundance: .; CDR3aa: CASSDSTGDGGSPLHF; CDR3nt: TGCGCCAGCAGTGACTCGACAGGGGACGGCGGTTCACCCCTCCACTTT
d_gene: .; v_gene: TRBV7-8; j_gene: TRBJ1-2; abundance: .; CDR3aa: CASSLRGGGSYGYTF; CDR3nt: TGTGCCAGCAGCCTTAGAGGGGGGGGCAGCTATGGCTACACCTTC
d_gene: .; v_gene: TRBV3-1/TRBV3-2; j_gene: TRBJ1-1; abundance: once; CDR3aa: CASSQVSGKTEAFF; CDR3nt: TGTGCCAGCAGCCAAGTATCGGGGAAGACTGAAGCTTTCTTT
d_gene: .; v_gene: TRBV28; j_gene: TRBJ2-7; abundance: few; CDR3aa: CASRLTAEQYF; CDR3nt: TGTGCCAGCAGACTGACAGCAGAGCAGTACTTC
d_gene: .; v_gene: TRBV2; j_gene: TRBJ1-2; abundance: .; CDR3aa: CASSVGLYGYTF; CDR3nt: TGTGCCAGCAGTGTGGGCCTTTATGGCTACACCTTC
d_gene: .; v_gene: TRBV19; j_gene: TRBJ2-3; abundance: once; CDR3aa: CASTLGGSTDTQYF; CDR3nt: TGTGCCAGTACCTTGGGCGGGTCCACCGATACGCAGTATTTT
d_gene: TRBD2; v_gene: TRBV3-1/TRBV3-2; j_gene: TRBJ2-1; abundance: .; CDR3aa: CASSQGQRGRSYNEQFF; CDR3nt: TGTGCCAGCAGCCAAGGGCAGCGGGGACGCTCCTACAATGAGCAGTTCTTC
d_gene: TRBD1; v_gene: TRBV6-1; j_gene: TRBJ1-2; abundance: .; CDR3aa: CASSEVTGGPYGYTF; CDR3nt: TGTGCCAGCAGTGAAGTGACAGGGGGACCCTATGGCTACACCTTC